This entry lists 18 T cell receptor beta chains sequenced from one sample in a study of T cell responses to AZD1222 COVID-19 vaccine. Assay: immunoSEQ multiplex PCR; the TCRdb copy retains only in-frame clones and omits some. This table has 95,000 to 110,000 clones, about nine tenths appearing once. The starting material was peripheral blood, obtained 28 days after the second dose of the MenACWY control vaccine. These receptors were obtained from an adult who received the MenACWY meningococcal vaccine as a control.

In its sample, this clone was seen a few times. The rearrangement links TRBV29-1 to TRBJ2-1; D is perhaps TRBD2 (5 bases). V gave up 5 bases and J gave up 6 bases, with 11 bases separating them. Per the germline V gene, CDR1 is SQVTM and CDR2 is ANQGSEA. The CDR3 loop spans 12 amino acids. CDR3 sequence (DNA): TGCAGCGTTCGAACTGAGGGCAATGAGCAGTTCTTC. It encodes CSVRTEGNEQFF.

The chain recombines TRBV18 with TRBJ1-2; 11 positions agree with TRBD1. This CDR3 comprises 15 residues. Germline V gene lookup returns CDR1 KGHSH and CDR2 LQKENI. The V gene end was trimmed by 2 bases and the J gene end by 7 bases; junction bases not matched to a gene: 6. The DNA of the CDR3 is TGTGCCAGCTCACCAGGGGGGACAGGGGGTGCTGGCTACACCTTC. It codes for CASSPGGTGGAGYTF. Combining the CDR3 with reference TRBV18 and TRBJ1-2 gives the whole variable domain NAGVMQNPRHLVRRRGQEARLRCSPMKGHSHVYWYRQLPEEGLKFMVYLQKENIIDESGMPKERFSAEFPKEGPSILRIQQVVRGDSAAYFCASSPGGTGGAGYTFGSGTRLTVV.

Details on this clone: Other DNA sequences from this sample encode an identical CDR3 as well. The CDR3 region is CASSPGTAGNTIYF. CDR3 nucleotides: TGTGCCAGCAGTCCCGGGACTGCTGGAAACACCATATATTTT. V and J are TRBV27 and TRBJ1-3, with D possibly TRBD1 on 5 matching bases. The CDR3 extends over 14 amino acids. V lost 5 bases to trimming and J lost 2 bases, with 10 bases between them. CDR1 MNHEY and CDR2 SMNVEV come from the germline V gene (reference sequence).

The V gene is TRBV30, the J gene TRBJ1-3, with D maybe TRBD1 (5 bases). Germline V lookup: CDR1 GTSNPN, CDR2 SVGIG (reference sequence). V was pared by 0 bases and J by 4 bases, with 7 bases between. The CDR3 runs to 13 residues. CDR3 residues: CAWSVQGGNTIYF. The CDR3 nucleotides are TGTGCCTGGAGTGTGCAGGGAGGAAACACCATATATTTT.

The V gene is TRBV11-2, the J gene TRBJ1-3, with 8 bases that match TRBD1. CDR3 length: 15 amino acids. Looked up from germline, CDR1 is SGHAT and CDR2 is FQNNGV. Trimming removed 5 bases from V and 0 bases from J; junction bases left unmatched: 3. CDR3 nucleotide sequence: TGTGCCAGCAGCCTCCAGGGGGCCTCTGGAAACACCATATATTTT. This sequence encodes CASSLQGASGNTIYF.

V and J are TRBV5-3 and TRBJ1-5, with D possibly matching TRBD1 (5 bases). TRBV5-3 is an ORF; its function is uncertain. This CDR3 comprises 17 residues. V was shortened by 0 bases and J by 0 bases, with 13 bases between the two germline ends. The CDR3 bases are TGTGCCAGAAGCTTGGTTCCCCCCGACAGTAGCAATCAGCCCCAGCATTTT. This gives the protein CARSLVPPDSSNQPQHF.

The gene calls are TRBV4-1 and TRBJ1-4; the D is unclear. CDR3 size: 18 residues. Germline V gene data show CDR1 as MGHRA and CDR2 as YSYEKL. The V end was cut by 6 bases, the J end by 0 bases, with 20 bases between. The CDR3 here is CASSRSVTNAATNEKLFF. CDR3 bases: TGCGCCAGCAGTCGATCCGTAACGAACGCGGCAACTAATGAAAAACTGTTTTTT.

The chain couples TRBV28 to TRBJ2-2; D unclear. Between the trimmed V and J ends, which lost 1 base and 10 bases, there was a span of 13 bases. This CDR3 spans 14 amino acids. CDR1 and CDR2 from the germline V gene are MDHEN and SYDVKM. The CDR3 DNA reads TGTGCCAGCAGTTTATTGAAAGTTTCGGTGGAGCTGTTTTTT. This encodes CASSLLKVSVELFF.

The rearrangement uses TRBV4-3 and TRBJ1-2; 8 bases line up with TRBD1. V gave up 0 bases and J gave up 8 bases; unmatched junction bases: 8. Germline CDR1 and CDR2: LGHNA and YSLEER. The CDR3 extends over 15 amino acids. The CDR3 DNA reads TGCGCCAGCAGCCAAGAAAGGACAGGGCACATCGGCTACACCTTC. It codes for CASSQERTGHIGYTF.

CDR3 amino acids: CASRFDRAGNQPQHF. CDR3 DNA: TGTGCCAGCAGATTCGACAGGGCGGGCAATCAGCCCCAGCATTTT. The chain has TRBV6-5 and TRBJ1-5; 7 bases line up with TRBD1. The junction had 7 bases not matched to a gene; V was cut back by 6 bases and J by 2 bases. The germline V gene encodes CDR1 MNHEY and CDR2 SVGAGI. This CDR3 is 15 amino acids long.

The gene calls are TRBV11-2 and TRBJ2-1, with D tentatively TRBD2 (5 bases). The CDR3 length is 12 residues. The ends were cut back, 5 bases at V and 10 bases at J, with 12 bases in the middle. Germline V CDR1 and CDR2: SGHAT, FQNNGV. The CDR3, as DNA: TGTGCCAGCAGCCCAGAGGGAGTGGAGCAGTTCTTC. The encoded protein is CASSPEGVEQFF.

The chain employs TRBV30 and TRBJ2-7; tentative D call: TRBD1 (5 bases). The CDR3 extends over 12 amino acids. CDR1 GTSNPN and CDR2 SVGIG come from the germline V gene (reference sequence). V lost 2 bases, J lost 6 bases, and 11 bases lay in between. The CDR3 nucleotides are TGTGCCTGGAGTTGGCAGGGCGGCGAGCAGTACTTC. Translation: CAWSWQGGEQYF.

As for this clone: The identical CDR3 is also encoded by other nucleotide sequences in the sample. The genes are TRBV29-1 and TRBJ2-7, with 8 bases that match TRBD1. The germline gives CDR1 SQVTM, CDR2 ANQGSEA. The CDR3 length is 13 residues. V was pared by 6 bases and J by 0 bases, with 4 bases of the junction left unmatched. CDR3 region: CSVRTGPSYEQYF. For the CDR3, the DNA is TGCAGCGTAAGGACAGGGCCCTCCTACGAGCAGTACTTC.

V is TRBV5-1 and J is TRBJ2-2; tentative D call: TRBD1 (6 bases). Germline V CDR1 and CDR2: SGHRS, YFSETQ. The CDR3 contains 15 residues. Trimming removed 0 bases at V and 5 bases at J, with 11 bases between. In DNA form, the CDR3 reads TGCGCCAGCAGCTTGGTGTCAGGGGTAACCGGGGAGCTGTTTTTT. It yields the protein CASSLVSGVTGELFF.

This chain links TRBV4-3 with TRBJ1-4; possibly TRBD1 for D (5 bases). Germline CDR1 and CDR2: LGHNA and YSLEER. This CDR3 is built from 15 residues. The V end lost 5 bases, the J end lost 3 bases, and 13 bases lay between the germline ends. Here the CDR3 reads CASSYQWGANEKLFF. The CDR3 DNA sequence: TGCGCCAGCAGCTACCAGTGGGGGGCTAATGAAAAACTGTTTTTT.

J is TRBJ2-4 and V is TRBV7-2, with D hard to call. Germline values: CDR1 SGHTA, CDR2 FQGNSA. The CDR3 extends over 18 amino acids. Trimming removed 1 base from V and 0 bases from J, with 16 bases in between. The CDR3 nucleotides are TGTGCCAGCAGCTTAGAAGCTTGGGCTCCTTTAGCCAAAAACATTCAGTACTTC. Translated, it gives CASSLEAWAPLAKNIQYF.

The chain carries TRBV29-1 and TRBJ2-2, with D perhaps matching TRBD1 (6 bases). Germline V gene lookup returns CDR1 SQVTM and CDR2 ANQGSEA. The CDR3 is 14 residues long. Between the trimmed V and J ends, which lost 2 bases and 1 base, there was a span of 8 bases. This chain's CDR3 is CSVETQGNTGELFF. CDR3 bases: TGCAGCGTTGAAACACAGGGGAACACCGGGGAGCTGTTTTTT.

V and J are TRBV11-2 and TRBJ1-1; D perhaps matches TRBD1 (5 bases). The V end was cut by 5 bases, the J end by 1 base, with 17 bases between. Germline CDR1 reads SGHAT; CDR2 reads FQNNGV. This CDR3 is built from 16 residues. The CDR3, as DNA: TGTGCCAGCAGCCCCCGAGGGGACTCGGCGAACACTGAAGCTTTCTTT. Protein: CASSPRGDSANTEAFF.